Listed below are T cell receptor beta chains from one sample, sequenced in a study of human T cells and chemical hapten exposure. TCRdb processed the RACE reads anew with MiXCR; each CDR3 protein has one entry. This sample has under 45,000 distinct CDR3 sequences, with less than 6% found just once. Sequenced sample: whole blood. These receptors were collected from a human donor in good health. Some clones in this sample may be carry-over from other donors' samples. Both conserved end residues are part of each CDR3. A D gene is named only where the DNA matches it firmly. Size is stated for part of the rows, as once, few or many counts, or as a class when the clone is expanded.

j_call	d_call	clone_size	cdr3_length	v_call	cdr3_aa	cdr3_nt
TRBJ1-1	NA	many	15	TRBV28	CASSSPWTLNTEAFF	TGTGCCAGCAGTTCCCCTTGGACACTGAACACTGAAGCTTTCTTT
TRBJ2-3	NA	many	13	TRBV29-1	CSVELGGTDTQYF	TGCAGCGTTGAACTCGGGGGCACAGATACGCAGTATTTT
TRBJ2-7	NA	many	15	TRBV18	CASSPTVDPTYEQYF	TGTGCCAGCTCACCTACCGTAGACCCTACCTACGAGCAGTACTTC
TRBJ2-5	TRBD2	NA	16	TRBV20-1	CSARDPAGGKQETQYF	TGCAGTGCTAGAGATCCAGCGGGGGGGAAGCAAGAGACCCAGTACTTC
TRBJ2-7	NA	many	14	TRBV2	CASRRQAYSYEQYF	TGTGCCAGCAGAAGACAGGCGTATTCCTACGAGCAGTACTTC
TRBJ2-3	NA	many	17	TRBV5-6	CASSLALGHLGTDTQYF	TGTGCCAGCAGCTTGGCTTTAGGGCACCTAGGCACAGATACGCAGTATTTT
TRBJ2-7	NA	many	15	TRBV3-1	CASSLFGRGNYEQYF	TGTGCCAGCAGCCTATTTGGGCGTGGGAATTACGAGCAGTACTTC
TRBJ2-7	TRBD1	NA	18	TRBV7-9	CASSLTAAGGPHSYEQYF	TGTGCCAGCAGCTTGACGGCGGCAGGGGGCCCTCACTCCTACGAGCAGTACTTC
TRBJ2-1	NA	many	13	TRBV27	CASSLGSVNEQFF	TGTGCCAGCAGTTTAGGGTCGGTCAATGAGCAGTTCTTC
TRBJ1-5	NA	many	14	TRBV28	CASSLLGADQPQHF	TGTGCCAGCAGTTTACTGGGGGCTGACCAGCCCCAGCATTTT
TRBJ2-2	NA	many	13	TRBV6-1	CASSETNTGELFF	TGTGCCAGCAGTGAAACGAACACCGGGGAGCTGTTTTTT
TRBJ2-1	TRBD2	NA	15	TRBV20-1	CSASLSGGGGNEQFF	TGCAGTGCTAGCCTTAGCGGGGGGGGAGGTAATGAGCAGTTCTTC
TRBJ2-5	NA	NA	12	TRBV5-1	CASSPGLETQYF	TGCGCCAGCAGCCCAGGGCTAGAGACCCAGTACTTC
TRBJ2-2	NA	many	15	TRBV6-5	CASSLRVANTGELFF	TGTGCCAGCAGTTTGAGGGTCGCGAACACCGGGGAGCTGTTTTTT
TRBJ2-7	TRBD1	NA	13	TRBV5-6	CASRGQDLREQYF	TGTGCCAGCAGGGGACAGGACCTGAGGGAGCAGTACTTC
TRBJ2-1	NA	many	13	TRBV6-6	CASSGLPNNEQFF	TGTGCCAGCAGCGGACTTCCCAACAATGAGCAGTTCTTC
TRBJ2-7	NA	many	14	TRBV9	CASSVGVSPYEQYF	TGTGCCAGCAGCGTAGGGGTTTCACCCTACGAGCAGTACTTC
TRBJ2-3	NA	many	15	TRBV11-3	CASSLGMTSTDTQYF	TGTGCCAGCAGCTTAGGAATGACTAGCACAGATACGCAGTATTTT
TRBJ1-4	NA	NA	13	TRBV4-3	CASSSVFHEKLFF	TGCGCCAGCAGCTCCGTTTTCCATGAAAAACTGTTTTTT
TRBJ2-3	TRBD1	few	16	TRBV5-4	CASSSGRDRGTDTQYF	TGTGCCAGCAGCTCCGGGCGGGACAGGGGCACAGATACGCAGTATTTT
TRBJ2-7	NA	NA	14	TRBV7-2	CASSYLMSPYEQYF	TGTGCCAGCAGCTACCTGATGAGTCCATACGAGCAGTACTTC
TRBJ1-5	NA	many	13	TRBV7-2	CASSWTDNQPQHF	TGTGCCAGCAGCTGGACTGACAATCAGCCCCAGCATTTT
TRBJ1-2	NA	many	12	TRBV6-5	CASSKGLTGYTF	TGTGCCAGCAGTAAGGGACTGACTGGCTACACCTTC
TRBJ1-2	NA	many	14	TRBV2	CASSERGEGVGYTF	TGTGCCAGCAGTGAACGGGGTGAGGGGGTCGGCTACACCTTC
TRBJ1-6	NA	many	15	TRBV20-1	CSARPRDIRDSPLHF	TGCAGTGCTAGACCGAGGGACATTCGGGATTCACCCCTCCACTTT
TRBJ1-1	NA	NA	13	TRBV19	CASVDGVNTEAFF	TGTGCCAGCGTAGACGGCGTGAACACTGAAGCTTTCTTT
TRBJ2-1	TRBD2	many	15	TRBV5-1	CASSFSGGGYNEQFF	TGCGCCAGCAGCTTTAGCGGGGGAGGCTACAATGAGCAGTTCTTC
TRBJ1-1	TRBD1	many	14	TRBV5-1	CASSGQGATTEAFF	TGCGCCAGCAGCGGACAGGGGGCGACTACTGAAGCTTTCTTT
TRBJ2-1	NA	many	16	TRBV15	CATSRDRGSSYNEQFF	TGTGCCACCAGCAGAGATCGGGGGAGCTCCTACAATGAGCAGTTCTTC
TRBJ2-1	TRBD1	many	14	TRBV20-1	CSAPGGQGYNEQFF	TGCAGTGCGCCTGGGGGACAGGGGTACAATGAGCAGTTCTTC
TRBJ2-1	NA	many	18	TRBV2	CASSDDSYTPSSYNEQFF	TGTGCCAGCAGTGACGACAGTTACACCCCGAGCTCCTACAATGAGCAGTTCTTC
TRBJ2-1	NA	many	14	TRBV14	CASSQEPGPNEQFF	TGTGCCAGCAGCCAAGAACCAGGTCCTAATGAGCAGTTCTTC
TRBJ1-2	NA	NA	12	TRBV30	CAWSVADYGYTF	TGTGCCTGGAGTGTAGCTGACTATGGCTACACCTTC
TRBJ2-5	NA	few	14	TRBV6-5	CASSYGRAQETQYF	TGTGCCAGCAGTTATGGGCGGGCCCAAGAGACCCAGTACTTC
TRBJ2-7	NA	NA	15	TRBV9	CASSVGLEVSYEQYF	TGTGCCAGCAGCGTAGGGCTAGAAGTGTCCTACGAGCAGTACTTC
TRBJ1-4	TRBD1	many	14	TRBV7-9	CASSLDRANEKLFF	TGTGCCAGCAGCTTGGACAGGGCTAATGAAAAACTGTTTTTT
TRBJ1-5	NA	NA	14	TRBV7-2	CASSWTLSNQPQHF	TGTGCCAGCAGCTGGACACTTAGCAATCAGCCCCAGCATTTT
TRBJ2-5	NA	many	15	TRBV27	CASRTSYRYQETQYF	TGTGCCAGCAGGACATCCTATCGGTACCAAGAGACCCAGTACTTC
TRBJ2-7	TRBD1	many	14	TRBV20-1	CSAYTGTGDYEQYF	TGCAGTGCCTACACCGGGACAGGGGACTACGAGCAGTACTTC
TRBJ2-4	TRBD1	few	14	TRBV28	CASSSPGTADIQYF	TGTGCCAGCAGTTCGCCCGGGACAGCAGACATTCAGTACTTC
TRBJ2-7	TRBD2	many	15	TRBV28	CASSLGTSGNYEQYF	TGTGCCAGCAGTCTAGGGACTAGCGGTAACTACGAGCAGTACTTC
TRBJ2-1	NA	many	15	TRBV7-2	CASSLDWGLGNEQFF	TGTGCCAGCAGCTTAGATTGGGGTCTAGGGAATGAGCAGTTCTTC
TRBJ2-5	TRBD2	many	15	TRBV20-1	CSATPGSGDSETQYF	TGCAGTGCTACCCCCGGTAGCGGGGATTCAGAGACCCAGTACTTC
TRBJ2-3	NA	many	14	TRBV5-4	CASSLEGGSDTQYF	TGTGCCAGCAGCTTGGAGGGGGGGTCAGATACGCAGTATTTT
TRBJ2-5	TRBD1	many	14	TRBV5-1	CASSIGQGQETQYF	TGCGCCAGCAGCATCGGACAGGGCCAAGAGACCCAGTACTTC
TRBJ2-7	NA	NA	16	TRBV5-4	CASSLGLVGGQHEQYF	TGTGCCAGCAGCTTGGGTCTCGTCGGGGGGCAGCACGAGCAGTACTTC
TRBJ1-2	NA	NA	15	TRBV5-1	CANSFSQQSNYGYTF	TGCGCCAACAGCTTCTCACAGCAAAGTAACTATGGCTACACCTTC
TRBJ2-2	NA	many	12	TRBV6-5	CASSPRVGELFF	TGTGCCAGCAGCCCCAGGGTGGGGGAGCTGTTTTTT
TRBJ2-3	NA	few	11	TRBV6-6	CASSSADTQYF	TGTGCCAGCAGTTCAGCAGATACGCAGTATTTT
TRBJ2-5	TRBD2	many	16	TRBV5-1	CASSFSGTSGGETQYF	TGCGCCAGCAGCTTCTCCGGGACTAGCGGGGGAGAGACCCAGTACTTC
TRBJ2-3	NA	many	14	TRBV6-4	CASSERGAEDTQYF	TGTGCCAGCAGTGAACGGGGGGCCGAAGATACGCAGTATTTT
TRBJ2-5	TRBD1	NA	17	TRBV29-1	CSVAGTGGRGGQETQYF	TGCAGCGTTGCCGGGACAGGGGGCCGTGGGGGCCAAGAGACCCAGTACTTC
TRBJ2-5	TRBD1	many	15	TRBV10-3	CAISEGWDSQETQYF	TGTGCCATCAGTGAGGGCTGGGACAGCCAAGAGACCCAGTACTTC
TRBJ1-5	TRBD1	few	16	TRBV24-1	CATSRIPGTENQPQHF	TGTGCCACCAGTCGGATACCCGGGACAGAAAATCAGCCCCAGCATTTT
TRBJ2-1	TRBD2	many	15	TRBV5-1	CASSLKSGGYNEQFF	TGCGCCAGCAGCTTGAAAAGCGGGGGTTACAATGAGCAGTTCTTC
TRBJ2-1	NA	many	17	TRBV28	CASSLGQTNPPYNEQFF	TGTGCCAGCAGTTTAGGTCAGACCAACCCCCCCTACAATGAGCAGTTCTTC
TRBJ1-2	TRBD1	many	14	TRBV3-1	CASSQTTGLYGYTF	TGTGCCAGCAGCCAGACGACAGGGCTATATGGCTACACCTTC
TRBJ2-1	TRBD2	many	14	TRBV29-1	CSVLGLAPYNEQFF	TGCAGCGTTTTGGGACTAGCGCCCTACAATGAGCAGTTCTTC
TRBJ1-2	TRBD1	NA	14	TRBV6-1	CASSEVGTGDGYTF	TGTGCCAGCAGTGAAGTGGGGACAGGGGATGGCTACACCTTC